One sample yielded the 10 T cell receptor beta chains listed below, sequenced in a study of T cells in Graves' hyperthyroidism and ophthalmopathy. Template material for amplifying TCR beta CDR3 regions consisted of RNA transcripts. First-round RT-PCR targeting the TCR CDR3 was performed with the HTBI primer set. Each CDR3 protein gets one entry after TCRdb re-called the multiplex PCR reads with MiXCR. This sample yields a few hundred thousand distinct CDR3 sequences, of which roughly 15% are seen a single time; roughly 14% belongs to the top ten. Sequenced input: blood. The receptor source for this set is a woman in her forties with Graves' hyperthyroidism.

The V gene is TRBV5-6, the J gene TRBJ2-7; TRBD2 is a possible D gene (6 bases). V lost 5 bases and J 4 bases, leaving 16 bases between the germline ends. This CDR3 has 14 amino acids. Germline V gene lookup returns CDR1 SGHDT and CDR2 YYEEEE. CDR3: CASSSGGSGYEQYF. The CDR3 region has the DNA TGTGCCAGCAGTTCCGGAGGGTCTGGGTACGAGCAGTACTTC.

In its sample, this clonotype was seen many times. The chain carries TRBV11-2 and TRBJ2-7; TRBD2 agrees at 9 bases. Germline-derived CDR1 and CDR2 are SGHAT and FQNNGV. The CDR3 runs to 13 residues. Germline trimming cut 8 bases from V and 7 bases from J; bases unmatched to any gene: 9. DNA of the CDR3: TGTGCCAGCGGCATAGCGGGAGTGACTGAGCAGTACTTC. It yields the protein CASGIAGVTEQYF.

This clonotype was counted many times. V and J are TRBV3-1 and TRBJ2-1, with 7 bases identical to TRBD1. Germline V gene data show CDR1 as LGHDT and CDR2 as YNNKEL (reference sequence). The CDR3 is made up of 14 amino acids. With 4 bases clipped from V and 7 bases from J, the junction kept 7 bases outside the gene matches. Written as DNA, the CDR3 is TGTGCCAGCAGCCGTCCAGGGGGAGTAAATGAGCAGTTCTTC. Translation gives CASSRPGGVNEQFF.

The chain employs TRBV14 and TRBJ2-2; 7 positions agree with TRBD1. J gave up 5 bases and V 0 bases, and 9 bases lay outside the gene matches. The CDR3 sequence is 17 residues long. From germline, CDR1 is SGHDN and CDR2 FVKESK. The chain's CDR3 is CASSQEGDSHPTGELFF. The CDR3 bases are TGTGCCAGCAGCCAAGAGGGGGACAGCCACCCGACCGGGGAGCTGTTTTTT.

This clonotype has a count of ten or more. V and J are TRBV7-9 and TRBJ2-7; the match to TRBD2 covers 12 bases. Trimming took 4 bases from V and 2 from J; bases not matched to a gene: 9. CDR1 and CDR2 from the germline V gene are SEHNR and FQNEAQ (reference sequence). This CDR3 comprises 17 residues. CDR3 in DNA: TGTGCCAGCAGCTACTCTAGCGGGAGGGCCTCCACCTACGAGCAGTACTTC. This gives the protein CASSYSSGRASTYEQYF.

The CDR3 here is CASSFPVDTQYF. CDR3 in DNA: TGTGCCAGCAGCTTCCCGGTAGATACGCAGTATTTT. The chain joins TRBV11-2 to TRBJ2-3; no clear D gene. The V gene's germline CDR1 is SGHAT and CDR2 FQNNGV. The CDR3 consists of 12 residues. Trimming removed 3 bases from V and 5 bases from J, with 6 bases in between.

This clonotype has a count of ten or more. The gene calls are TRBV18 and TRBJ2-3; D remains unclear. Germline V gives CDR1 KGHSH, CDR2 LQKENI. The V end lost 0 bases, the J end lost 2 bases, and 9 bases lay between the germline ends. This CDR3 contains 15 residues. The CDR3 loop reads CASSPPMGFTDTQYF. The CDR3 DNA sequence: TGTGCCAGCTCACCACCGATGGGTTTCACAGATACGCAGTATTTT. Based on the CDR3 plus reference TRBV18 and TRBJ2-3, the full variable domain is NAGVMQNPRHLVRRRGQEARLRCSPMKGHSHVYWYRQLPEEGLKFMVYLQKENIIDESGMPKERFSAEFPKEGPSILRIQQVVRGDSAAYFCASSPPMGFTDTQYFGPGTRLTVL.

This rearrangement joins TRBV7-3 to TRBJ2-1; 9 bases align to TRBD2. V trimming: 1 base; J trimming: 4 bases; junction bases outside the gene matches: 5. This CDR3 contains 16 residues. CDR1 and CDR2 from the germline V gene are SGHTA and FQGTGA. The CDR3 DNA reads TGTGCCAGCAGCTTAAATTCAGCGGGAGGATACAATGAGCAGTTCTTC. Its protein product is CASSLNSAGGYNEQFF.

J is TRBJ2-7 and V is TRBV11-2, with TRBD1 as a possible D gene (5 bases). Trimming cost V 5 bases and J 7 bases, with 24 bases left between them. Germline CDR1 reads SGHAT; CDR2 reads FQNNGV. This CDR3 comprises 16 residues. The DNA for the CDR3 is TGTGCCAGCAGCCAAGACCGCACAACTCCAGCAGGGGAGCAGTACTTC. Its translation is CASSQDRTTPAGEQYF. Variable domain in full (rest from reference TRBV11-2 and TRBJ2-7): EAGVAQSPRYKIIEKRQSVAFWCNPISGHATLYWYQQILGQGPKLLIQFQNNGVVDDSQLPKDRFSAERLKGVDSTLKIQPAKLEDSAVYLCASSQDRTTPAGEQYFGPGTRLTVT.

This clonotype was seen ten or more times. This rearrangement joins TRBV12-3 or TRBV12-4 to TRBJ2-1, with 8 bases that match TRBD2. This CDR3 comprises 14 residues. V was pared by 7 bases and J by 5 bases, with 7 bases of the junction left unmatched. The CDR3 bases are TGTGCCAGCACTTTGGGACTAGGGAACAATGAGCAGTTCTTC. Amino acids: CASTLGLGNNEQFF.